Listed below are T cell receptor beta chains from one sample, sequenced in a study of chemoradiotherapy in HPV16-positive cancers. The assay was immunoSEQ multiplex PCR, and TCRdb's table has in-frame clones only and misses some. The data contain 7,000 or so clones, 80% to 90% of them singletons. The sample here was tumor tissue, taken from a patient who underwent chemoradiotherapy. These receptors were obtained from a human donor with HPV-associated anogenital cancer. Each CDR3 is given with its conserved first and last residue. The D gene is left open where the match is weak. Where a row states a size, it is once, few, many or the class of an expanded clone; other rows omit it.

clone size	D gene	J gene	V gene	CDR3 protein	CDR3 DNA
-	TRBD1	TRBJ2-5	TRBV5-1	CASSPGTGLRETQYF	TGCGCCAGCAGCCCCGGGACAGGGTTAAGAGAGACCCAGTACTTC
-	-	TRBJ1-2	TRBV4-3	CASSQIRANYGYTF	TGCGCCAGCAGCCAAATTAGAGCTAACTATGGCTACACCTTC
-	TRBD2	TRBJ2-7	TRBV10-3	CAINPGGGLRYEQYF	TGTGCCATCAACCCGGGAGGGGGACTTCGCTACGAGCAGTACTTC
few	TRBD1	TRBJ1-5	TRBV5-1	CASSLGGQANQPQHF	TGCGCCAGCAGCTTGGGGGGACAGGCAAATCAGCCCCAGCATTTT
once	-	TRBJ1-1	TRBV2	CASTIRAGGNTEAFF	TGTGCCAGCACTATTAGGGCAGGTGGGAACACTGAAGCTTTCTTT
-	-	TRBJ2-7	TRBV5-5	CASSLRTGTYEQYF	TGTGCCAGCAGCTTGCGGACGGGAACCTACGAGCAGTACTTC
-	TRBD1	TRBJ1-1	TRBV25-1	CASSPRDRGNTEAFF	TGTGCCAGCAGTCCTCGCGACAGGGGTAACACTGAAGCTTTCTTT
once	-	TRBJ1-1	TRBV6-1	CASTWGSGNTEAFF	TGTGCCAGCACCTGGGGATCTGGGAACACTGAAGCTTTCTTT
few	-	TRBJ2-3	TRBV5-1	CASTLGDTQYF	TGCGCCAGCACCCTGGGAGATACGCAGTATTTT
-	-	TRBJ1-6	TRBV11-1	CASSLAPDSTNSPLHF	TGTGCCAGCAGCTTAGCTCCCGACAGTACGAATTCACCCCTCCACTTT
-	TRBD2	TRBJ2-2	TRBV11-2	CASSPRGGNTGELFF	TGTGCCAGCAGCCCCCGGGGGGGAAACACCGGGGAGCTGTTTTTT
-	TRBD2	TRBJ2-5	TRBV5-3	CATKSGERGAKETQYF	TGTGCCACAAAGTCGGGGGAGCGGGGGGCAAAAGAGACCCAGTACTTC
-	-	TRBJ2-7	TRBV27	CASTNSGPVYEQYF	TGTGCCAGCACCAACTCCGGGCCGGTATACGAGCAGTACTTC
-	-	TRBJ2-7	TRBV11-3	CASSLRGLDYEQYF	TGTGCCAGCAGCTTAAGGGGACTGGACTACGAGCAGTACTTC